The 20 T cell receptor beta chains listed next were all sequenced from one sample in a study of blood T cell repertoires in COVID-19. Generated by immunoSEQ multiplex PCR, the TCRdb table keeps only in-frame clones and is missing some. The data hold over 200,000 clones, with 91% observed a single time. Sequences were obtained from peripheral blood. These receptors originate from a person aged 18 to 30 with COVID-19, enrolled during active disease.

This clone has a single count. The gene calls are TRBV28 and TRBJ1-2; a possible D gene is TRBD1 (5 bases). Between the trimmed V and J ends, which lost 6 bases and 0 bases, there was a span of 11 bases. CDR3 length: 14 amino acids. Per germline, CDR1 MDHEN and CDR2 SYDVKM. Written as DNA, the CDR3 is TGTGCCAGCAGGGCTACAGGCTCTAACTATGGCTACACCTTC. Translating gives CASRATGSNYGYTF.

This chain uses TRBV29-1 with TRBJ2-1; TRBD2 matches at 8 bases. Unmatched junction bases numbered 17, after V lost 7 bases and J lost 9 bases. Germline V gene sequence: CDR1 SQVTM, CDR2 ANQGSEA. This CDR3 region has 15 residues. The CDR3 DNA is TGCAGCGCAACCTTAGGACTAGCAGGCCTATCTGAGCAGTTCTTC. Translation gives CSATLGLAGLSEQFF.

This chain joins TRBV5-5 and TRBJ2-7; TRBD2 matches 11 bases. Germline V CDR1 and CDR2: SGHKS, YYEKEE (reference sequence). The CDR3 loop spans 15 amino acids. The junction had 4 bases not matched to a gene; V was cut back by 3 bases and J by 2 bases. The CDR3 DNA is TGTGCCAGCAGCTCCGGGACTAGCGGAACCTACGAGCAGTACTTC. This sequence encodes CASSSGTSGTYEQYF.

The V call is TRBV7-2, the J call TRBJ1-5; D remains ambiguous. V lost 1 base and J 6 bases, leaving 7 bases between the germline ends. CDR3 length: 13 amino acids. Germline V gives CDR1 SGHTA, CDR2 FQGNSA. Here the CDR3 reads CASSLDGFQPQHF. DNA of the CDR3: TGTGCCAGCAGCTTAGACGGGTTTCAGCCCCAGCATTTT. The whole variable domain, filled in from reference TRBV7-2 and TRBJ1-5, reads GAGVSQSPSNKVTEKGKDVELRCDPISGHTALYWYRQSLGQGLEFLIYFQGNSAPDKSGLPSDRFSAERTGGSVSTLTIQRTQQEDSAVYLCASSLDGFQPQHFGDGTRLSIL.

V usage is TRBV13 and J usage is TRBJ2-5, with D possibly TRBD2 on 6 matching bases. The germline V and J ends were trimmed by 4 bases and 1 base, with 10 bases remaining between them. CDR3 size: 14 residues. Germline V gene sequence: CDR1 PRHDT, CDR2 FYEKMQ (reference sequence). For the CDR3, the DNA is TGTGCCAGCAGCTCCAGACTAGTCCAAGAGACCCAGTACTTC. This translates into CASSSRLVQETQYF.

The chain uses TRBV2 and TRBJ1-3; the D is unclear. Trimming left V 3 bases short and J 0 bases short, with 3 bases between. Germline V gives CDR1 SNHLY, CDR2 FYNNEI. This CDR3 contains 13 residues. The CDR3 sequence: CASSDNSGNTIYF. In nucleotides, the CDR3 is TGTGCCAGCAGTGACAACTCTGGAAACACCATATATTTT.

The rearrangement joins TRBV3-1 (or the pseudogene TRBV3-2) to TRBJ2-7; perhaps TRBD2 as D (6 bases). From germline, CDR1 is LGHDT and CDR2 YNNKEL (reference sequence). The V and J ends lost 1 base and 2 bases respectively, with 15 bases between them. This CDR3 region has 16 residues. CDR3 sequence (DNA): TGTGCCAGCAGCCAAGGGAGGGTAGCGTTCGCCTACGAGCAGTACTTC. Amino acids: CASSQGRVAFAYEQYF.

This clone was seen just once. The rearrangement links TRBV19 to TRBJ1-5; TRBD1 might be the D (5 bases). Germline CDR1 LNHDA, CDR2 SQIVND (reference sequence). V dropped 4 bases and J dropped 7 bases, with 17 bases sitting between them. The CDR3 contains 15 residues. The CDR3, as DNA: TGTGCCAGTAGTACCCATCAGGGTGGGGGGCAGCCCCAGCATTTT. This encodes CASSTHQGGGQPQHF. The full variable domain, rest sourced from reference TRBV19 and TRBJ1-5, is DGGITQSPKYLFRKEGQNVTLSCEQNLNHDAMYWYRQDPGQGLRLIYYSQIVNDFQKGDIAEGYSVSREKKESFPLTVTSAQKNPTAFYLCASSTHQGGGQPQHFGDGTRLSIL.

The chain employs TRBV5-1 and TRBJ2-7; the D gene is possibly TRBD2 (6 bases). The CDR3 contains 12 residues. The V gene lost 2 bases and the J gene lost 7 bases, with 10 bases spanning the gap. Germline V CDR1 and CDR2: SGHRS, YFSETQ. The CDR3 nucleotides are TGCGCCAGCAGCTTACAAGGAGGGGAGCAGTACTTC. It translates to CASSLQGGEQYF.

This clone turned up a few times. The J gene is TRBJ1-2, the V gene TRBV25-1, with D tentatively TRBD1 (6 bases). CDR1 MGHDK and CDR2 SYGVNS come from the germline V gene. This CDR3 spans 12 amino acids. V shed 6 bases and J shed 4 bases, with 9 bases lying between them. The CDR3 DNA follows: TGTGCCAGCAGGGTGGACAGCTATGGCTACACCTTC. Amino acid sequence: CASRVDSYGYTF.

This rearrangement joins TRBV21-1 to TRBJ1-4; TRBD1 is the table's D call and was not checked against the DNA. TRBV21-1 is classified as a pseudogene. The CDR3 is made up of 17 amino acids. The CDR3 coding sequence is TGTGCCAGCAGCAAAGGGGTCAGGGGCACAACTAATGAAAAACTGTTTTTT. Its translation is CASSKGVRGTTNEKLFF.

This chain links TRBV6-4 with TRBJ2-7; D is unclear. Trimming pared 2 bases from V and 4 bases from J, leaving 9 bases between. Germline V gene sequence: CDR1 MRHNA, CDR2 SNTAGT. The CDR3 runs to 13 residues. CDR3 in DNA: TGTGCCAGCAGTGACGCCGAGAATTACGAGCAGTACTTC. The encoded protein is CASSDAENYEQYF.

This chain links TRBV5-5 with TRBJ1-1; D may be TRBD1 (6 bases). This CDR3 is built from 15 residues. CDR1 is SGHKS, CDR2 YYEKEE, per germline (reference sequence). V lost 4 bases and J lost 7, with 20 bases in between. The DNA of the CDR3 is TGTGCCAGCAGCCGATACACAGGGATGGAAGTTGAAGCTTTCTTT. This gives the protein CASSRYTGMEVEAFF.

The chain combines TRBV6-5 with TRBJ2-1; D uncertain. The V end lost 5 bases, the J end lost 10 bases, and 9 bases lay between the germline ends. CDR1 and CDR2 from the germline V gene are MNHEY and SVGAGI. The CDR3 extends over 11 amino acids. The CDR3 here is CASSMAVEQFF. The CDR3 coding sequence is TGTGCCAGCAGTATGGCGGTCGAGCAGTTCTTC.

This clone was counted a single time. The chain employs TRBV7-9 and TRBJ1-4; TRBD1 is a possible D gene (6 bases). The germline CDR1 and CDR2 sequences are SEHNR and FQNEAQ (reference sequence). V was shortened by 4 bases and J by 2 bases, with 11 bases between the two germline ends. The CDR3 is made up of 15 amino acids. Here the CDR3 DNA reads TGTGCCAGCAGCTCAGGGGAATGGACTAATGAAAAACTGTTTTTT. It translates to CASSSGEWTNEKLFF.

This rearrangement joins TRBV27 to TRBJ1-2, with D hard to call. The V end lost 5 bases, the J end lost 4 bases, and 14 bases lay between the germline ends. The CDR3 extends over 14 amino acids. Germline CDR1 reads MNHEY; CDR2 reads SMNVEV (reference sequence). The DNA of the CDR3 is TGTGCCAGCAGTGAGGGTTTCCTCTCCTATGGCTACACCTTC. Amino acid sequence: CASSEGFLSYGYTF.

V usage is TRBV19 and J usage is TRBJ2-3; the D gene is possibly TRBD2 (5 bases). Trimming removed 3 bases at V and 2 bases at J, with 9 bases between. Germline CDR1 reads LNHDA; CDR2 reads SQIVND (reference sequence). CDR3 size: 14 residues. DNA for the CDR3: TGTGCCAGTAGTATTGGCGGGTACACAGATACGCAGTATTTT. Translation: CASSIGGYTDTQYF. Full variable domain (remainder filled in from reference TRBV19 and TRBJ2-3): DGGITQSPKYLFRKEGQNVTLSCEQNLNHDAMYWYRQDPGQGLRLIYYSQIVNDFQKGDIAEGYSVSREKKESFPLTVTSAQKNPTAFYLCASSIGGYTDTQYFGPGTRLTVL.

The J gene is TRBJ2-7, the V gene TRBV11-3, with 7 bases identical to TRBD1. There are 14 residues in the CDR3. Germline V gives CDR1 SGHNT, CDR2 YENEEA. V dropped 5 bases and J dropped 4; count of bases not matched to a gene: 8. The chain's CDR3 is CASSPGDSYYEQYF. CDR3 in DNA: TGTGCCAGCAGCCCCGGGGACAGCTATTACGAGCAGTACTTC.

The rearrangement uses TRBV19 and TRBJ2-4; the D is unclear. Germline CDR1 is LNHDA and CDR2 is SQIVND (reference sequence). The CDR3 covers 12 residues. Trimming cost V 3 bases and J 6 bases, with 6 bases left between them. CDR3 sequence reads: CASSIGLNIQYF. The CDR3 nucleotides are TGTGCCAGTAGTATCGGTTTAAACATTCAGTACTTC.

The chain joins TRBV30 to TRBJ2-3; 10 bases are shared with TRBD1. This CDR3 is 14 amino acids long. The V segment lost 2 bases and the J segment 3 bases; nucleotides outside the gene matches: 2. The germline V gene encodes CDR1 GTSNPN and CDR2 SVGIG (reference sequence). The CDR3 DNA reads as TGTGCCTGGAGTAAGGGACAGGGGACAGATACGCAGTATTTT. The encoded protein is CAWSKGQGTDTQYF.